A selection of T cell receptor beta chains follows, all from one sample in a study of blood T cell repertoires in COVID-19. The protocol was immunoSEQ multiplex PCR, while the TCRdb copy is restricted to in-frame clones and leaves out a portion. The sample consists of about 320,000 clones, roughly 86% of them appearing once. The sample consisted of peripheral blood. These receptors all stem from a woman between 45 and 65 years old with acute or convalescent COVID-19. Both conserved end residues are part of each CDR3. Fields, in order: J gene, V gene, D gene, clone size, CDR3 DNA, CDR3 protein. D genes are given only for firm matches. Clone size is not always given. Where it is, it says once, few, many or a class for expanded clones.

J gene: TRBJ2-7; V gene: TRBV24-1; D gene: -; clone size: -; CDR3 DNA: TGTGCCACCAGTGATGGCCTCAGGGACGAGCAGTACTTC; CDR3 protein: CATSDGLRDEQYF
J gene: TRBJ2-1; V gene: TRBV5-1; D gene: TRBD1; clone size: few; CDR3 DNA: TGCGCCAGCAGCGTCGACAGGGGGTCCTACAATGAGCAGTTCTTC; CDR3 protein: CASSVDRGSYNEQFF
J gene: TRBJ2-7; V gene: TRBV7-8; D gene: -; clone size: -; CDR3 DNA: TGTGCCAGCAGCTTAGCTTCAGGGGGACTCTCCTACGAGCAGTACTTC; CDR3 protein: CASSLASGGLSYEQYF
J gene: TRBJ1-1; V gene: TRBV28; D gene: TRBD1; clone size: -; CDR3 DNA: TGTGCCAGCAACAAACTCCGGGACAGGGCTCAGGCTTTCTTT; CDR3 protein: CASNKLRDRAQAFF
J gene: TRBJ1-1; V gene: TRBV5-6; D gene: TRBD1; clone size: -; CDR3 DNA: TGTGCCAGCAGCTTAACCTTACAGGGGGTCAACACTGAAGCTTTCTTT; CDR3 protein: CASSLTLQGVNTEAFF
J gene: TRBJ2-1; V gene: TRBV13; D gene: TRBD2; clone size: -; CDR3 DNA: TGTGCCAGCAGCCTATTAGCGGGAGGGAGGAGGAATGAGCAGTTCTTC; CDR3 protein: CASSLLAGGRRNEQFF
J gene: TRBJ1-6; V gene: TRBV7-2; D gene: -; clone size: -; CDR3 DNA: TGTGCCAGCAGCACGCAGGGGTCACGAAATAATTCACCCCTCCACTTT; CDR3 protein: CASSTQGSRNNSPLHF
J gene: TRBJ1-1; V gene: TRBV6-2/TRBV6-3; D gene: TRBD1; clone size: -; CDR3 DNA: TGTGCCAGCAGTCGACAGGGGAGGACTGAAGCTTTCTTT; CDR3 protein: CASSRQGRTEAFF
J gene: TRBJ2-7; V gene: TRBV30; D gene: TRBD1; clone size: few; CDR3 DNA: TGTGCCTGGGACGGGGACAGATCCTACGAGCAGTACTTC; CDR3 protein: CAWDGDRSYEQYF
J gene: TRBJ2-2; V gene: TRBV5-1; D gene: TRBD1; clone size: -; CDR3 DNA: TGCGCCAGCAGCTTCGGGACAGCGAACACCGGGGAGCTGTTTTTT; CDR3 protein: CASSFGTANTGELFF
J gene: TRBJ1-2; V gene: TRBV28; D gene: TRBD1; clone size: -; CDR3 DNA: TGTGCCAGCATCGCAGGGGGCAGCGGCTATGGCTACACCTTC; CDR3 protein: CASIAGGSGYGYTF
J gene: TRBJ2-1; V gene: TRBV5-1; D gene: TRBD2; clone size: -; CDR3 DNA: TGCGCCAGCAGCTTTAGCGGGAGGCGGGGAAATGAGCAGTTCTTC; CDR3 protein: CASSFSGRRGNEQFF
J gene: TRBJ1-4; V gene: TRBV7-9; D gene: TRBD1; clone size: few; CDR3 DNA: TGTGCCAGCAGCTTGTCAGGGGGCGGAAATGAAAAACTGTTTTTT; CDR3 protein: CASSLSGGGNEKLFF
J gene: TRBJ2-3; V gene: TRBV15; D gene: TRBD2; clone size: -; CDR3 DNA: TGTGCCACCAGCAGGTTGACTAGCGGAACAGATACGCAGTATTTT; CDR3 protein: CATSRLTSGTDTQYF
J gene: TRBJ1-5; V gene: TRBV28; D gene: -; clone size: -; CDR3 DNA: TGTGCCAGCAGTCCTCCAATCGGTCAGCCCCAGCATTTT; CDR3 protein: CASSPPIGQPQHF
J gene: TRBJ2-7; V gene: TRBV18; D gene: -; clone size: once; CDR3 DNA: TGTGCCAGCTCCCCTAAGAGGGAGAGGTCCTACGAGCAGTACTTC; CDR3 protein: CASSPKRERSYEQYF
J gene: TRBJ1-2; V gene: TRBV5-6; D gene: -; clone size: -; CDR3 DNA: TGTGCCAGCAGCTTTAGGCGGGGAGGCTACACCTTC; CDR3 protein: CASSFRRGGYTF
J gene: TRBJ2-7; V gene: TRBV5-8; D gene: TRBD2; clone size: -; CDR3 DNA: TGTGCCAGCAGCCCTAGCGGGAGGGCCTACGAGCAGTACTTC; CDR3 protein: CASSPSGRAYEQYF
J gene: TRBJ1-5; V gene: TRBV3-1/TRBV3-2; D gene: -; clone size: -; CDR3 DNA: TGTGCCAGCAGTCTAAAACAGGGCGGTCAGCCCCAGCATTTT; CDR3 protein: CASSLKQGGQPQHF
J gene: TRBJ2-3; V gene: TRBV12-3/TRBV12-4; D gene: -; clone size: -; CDR3 DNA: TGTGCCAGCAGCTTGGAGGGGGATACGCAGTATTTT; CDR3 protein: CASSLEGDTQYF
J gene: TRBJ1-3; V gene: TRBV28; D gene: -; clone size: -; CDR3 DNA: TGTGCCAGCATCAAAGGGGGATCTGGAAACACCATATATTTT; CDR3 protein: CASIKGGSGNTIYF
J gene: TRBJ2-7; V gene: TRBV19; D gene: -; clone size: -; CDR3 DNA: TGTGCCAGTATAGGCGGATACGAGCAGTACTTC; CDR3 protein: CASIGGYEQYF
J gene: TRBJ2-1; V gene: TRBV9; D gene: -; clone size: -; CDR3 DNA: TGTGCCAGCAGCGTAGACCAGGGAATCTACAATGAGCAGTTCTTC; CDR3 protein: CASSVDQGIYNEQFF
J gene: TRBJ2-5; V gene: TRBV6-5; D gene: TRBD2; clone size: -; CDR3 DNA: TGTGCCAGCAGTTATATAGCCCAGCGGGGGACCCAGTACTTC; CDR3 protein: CASSYIAQRGTQYF
J gene: TRBJ2-3; V gene: TRBV6-5; D gene: TRBD2; clone size: -; CDR3 DNA: TGTGCCAGCTCCCCGGACTTGGGGAGGGCAGATACGCAGTATTTT; CDR3 protein: CASSPDLGRADTQYF
J gene: TRBJ2-7; V gene: TRBV5-4; D gene: TRBD2; clone size: -; CDR3 DNA: TGTGCCAGCAGCTTGGACGTAGCGGGGATCTACGAGCAGTACTTC; CDR3 protein: CASSLDVAGIYEQYF
J gene: TRBJ2-7; V gene: TRBV28; D gene: -; clone size: -; CDR3 DNA: TGTGCCAGCAACAGGGTTTCCTACGAGCAGTACTTC; CDR3 protein: CASNRVSYEQYF
J gene: TRBJ2-7; V gene: TRBV25-1; D gene: -; clone size: -; CDR3 DNA: TGTGCCAGCAGTGAATATGGTAGCGCCTCGGGGGAGCAGTACTTC; CDR3 protein: CASSEYGSASGEQYF
J gene: TRBJ1-1; V gene: TRBV7-9; D gene: TRBD1; clone size: -; CDR3 DNA: TGTGCCAGCAGCTTAAATTCAGGGGGCGCCGTCACTGAAGCTTTCTTT; CDR3 protein: CASSLNSGGAVTEAFF
J gene: TRBJ2-2; V gene: TRBV15; D gene: TRBD2; clone size: -; CDR3 DNA: TGTGCCACCGCCAGACTAGCGGGAGTGGCCGGGGAGCTGTTTTTT; CDR3 protein: CATARLAGVAGELFF
J gene: TRBJ2-5; V gene: TRBV18; D gene: -; clone size: -; CDR3 DNA: TGTGCCAGCTCACCACAGCGCACACAAGAGACCCAGTACTTC; CDR3 protein: CASSPQRTQETQYF
J gene: TRBJ1-5; V gene: TRBV30; D gene: TRBD1; clone size: -; CDR3 DNA: TGTGCCTGGAGCGGACAGGGGGTGGTGATTCAGCCCCAGCATTTT; CDR3 protein: CAWSGQGVVIQPQHF
J gene: TRBJ2-5; V gene: TRBV18; D gene: TRBD2; clone size: -; CDR3 DNA: TGTGCCAGCTCACGATCGATGGATAGCGGGAGGAGGCAGACCCAGTACTTC; CDR3 protein: CASSRSMDSGRRQTQYF
J gene: TRBJ2-7; V gene: TRBV4-1; D gene: TRBD2; clone size: -; CDR3 DNA: TGCGCCAGCAGCCAAAGTGTGCTGCGTAGCGGGTCCTACGAGCAGTACTTC; CDR3 protein: CASSQSVLRSGSYEQYF
J gene: TRBJ2-5; V gene: TRBV24-1; D gene: -; clone size: -; CDR3 DNA: TGTGCCACCAGTGATCCCCCGACAGGAGAGACCCAGTACTTC; CDR3 protein: CATSDPPTGETQYF